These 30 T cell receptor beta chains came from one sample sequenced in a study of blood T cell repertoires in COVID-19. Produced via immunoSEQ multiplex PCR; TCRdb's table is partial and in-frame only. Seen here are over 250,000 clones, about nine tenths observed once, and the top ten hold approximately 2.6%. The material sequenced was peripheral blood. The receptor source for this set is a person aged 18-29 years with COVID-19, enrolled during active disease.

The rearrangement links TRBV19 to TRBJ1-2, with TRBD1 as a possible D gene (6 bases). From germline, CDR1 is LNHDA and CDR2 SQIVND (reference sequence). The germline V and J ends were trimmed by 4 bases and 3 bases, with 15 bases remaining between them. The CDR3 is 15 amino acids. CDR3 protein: CASSKARDIYYGYTF. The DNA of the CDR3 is TGTGCCAGTAGTAAAGCGAGGGACATCTACTATGGCTACACCTTC.

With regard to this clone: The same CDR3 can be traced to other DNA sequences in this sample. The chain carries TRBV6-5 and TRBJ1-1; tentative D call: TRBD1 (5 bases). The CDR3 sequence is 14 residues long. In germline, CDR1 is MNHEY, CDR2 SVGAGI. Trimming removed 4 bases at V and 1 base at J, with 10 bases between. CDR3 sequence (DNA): TGTGCCAGCAGTTCATTAACAGGGAACACTGAAGCTTTCTTT. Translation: CASSSLTGNTEAFF.

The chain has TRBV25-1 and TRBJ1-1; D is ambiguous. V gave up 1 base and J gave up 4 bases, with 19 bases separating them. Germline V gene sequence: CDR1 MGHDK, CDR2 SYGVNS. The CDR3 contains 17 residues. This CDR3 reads CASSEWGGRHGSTEAFF. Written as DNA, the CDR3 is TGTGCCAGCAGTGAATGGGGAGGGAGACATGGATCCACTGAAGCTTTCTTT.

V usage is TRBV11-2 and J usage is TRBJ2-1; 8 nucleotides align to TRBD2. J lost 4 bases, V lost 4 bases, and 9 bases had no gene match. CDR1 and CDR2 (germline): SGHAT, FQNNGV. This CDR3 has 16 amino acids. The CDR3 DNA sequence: TGTGCCAGCAGCTCTAGAGGCGCGGGAGGTTACAATGAGCAGTTCTTC. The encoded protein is CASSSRGAGGYNEQFF.

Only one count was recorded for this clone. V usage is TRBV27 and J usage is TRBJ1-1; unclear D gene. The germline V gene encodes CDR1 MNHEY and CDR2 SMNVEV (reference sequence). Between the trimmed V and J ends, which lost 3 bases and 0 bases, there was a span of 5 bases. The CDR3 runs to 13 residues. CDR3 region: CASSLFLNTEAFF. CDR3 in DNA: TGTGCCAGCAGTTTGTTCTTGAACACTGAAGCTTTCTTT.

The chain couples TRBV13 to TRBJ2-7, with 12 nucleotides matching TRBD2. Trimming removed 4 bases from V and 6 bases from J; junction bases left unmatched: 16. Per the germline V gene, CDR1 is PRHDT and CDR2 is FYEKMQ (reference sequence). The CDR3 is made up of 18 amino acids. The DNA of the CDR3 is TGTGCCAGCAGCTCAACGCTAGCGGGAGGGCCATCCGGGCCCGAGCAGTACTTC. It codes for CASSSTLAGGPSGPEQYF.

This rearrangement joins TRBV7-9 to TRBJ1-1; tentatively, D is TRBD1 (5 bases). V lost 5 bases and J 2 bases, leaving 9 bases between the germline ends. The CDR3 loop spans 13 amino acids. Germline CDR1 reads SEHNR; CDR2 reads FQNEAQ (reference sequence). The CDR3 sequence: CASSRDSNTEAFF. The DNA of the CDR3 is TGTGCCAGCAGCCGGGACTCAAACACTGAAGCTTTCTTT.

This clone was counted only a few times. In DNA form, the CDR3 reads TGTGCCAGCAGCTCGGGACAGGGCGTCCACGAGCAGTACTTC. Translated: CASSSGQGVHEQYF. The chain employs TRBV5-6 and TRBJ2-7; the match to TRBD1 covers 9 bases. V dropped 3 bases and J dropped 5; count of bases not matched to a gene: 6. Germline CDR1 and CDR2: SGHDT and YYEEEE. This CDR3 is built from 14 residues.

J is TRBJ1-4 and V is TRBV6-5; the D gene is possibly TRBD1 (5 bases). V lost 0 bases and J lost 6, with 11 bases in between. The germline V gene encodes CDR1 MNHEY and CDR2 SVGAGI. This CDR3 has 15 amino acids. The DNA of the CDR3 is TGTGCCAGCAGTTACTCAGGTGGGGGGTATGAAAAACTGTTTTTT. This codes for CASSYSGGGYEKLFF.

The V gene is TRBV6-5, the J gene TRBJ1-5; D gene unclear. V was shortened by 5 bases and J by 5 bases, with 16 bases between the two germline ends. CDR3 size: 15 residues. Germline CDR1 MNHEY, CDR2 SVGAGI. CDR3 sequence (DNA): TGTGCCAGCAGTCTTCCCCGACACGTTTATCAGCCCCAGCATTTT. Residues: CASSLPRHVYQPQHF.

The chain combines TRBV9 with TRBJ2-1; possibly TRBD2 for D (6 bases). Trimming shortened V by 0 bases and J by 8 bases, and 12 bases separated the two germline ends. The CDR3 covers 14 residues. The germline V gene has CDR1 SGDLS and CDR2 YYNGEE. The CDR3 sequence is CASSVAGSGDEQFF. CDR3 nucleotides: TGTGCCAGCAGCGTAGCCGGGAGTGGGGATGAGCAGTTCTTC.

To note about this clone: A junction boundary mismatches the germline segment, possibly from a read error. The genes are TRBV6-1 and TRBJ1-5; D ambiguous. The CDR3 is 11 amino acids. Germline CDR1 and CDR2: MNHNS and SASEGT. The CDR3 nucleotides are TGTGCCAGCAGTGATTCGGGAATCATCGGGTTT. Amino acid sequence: CASSDSGIIGF.

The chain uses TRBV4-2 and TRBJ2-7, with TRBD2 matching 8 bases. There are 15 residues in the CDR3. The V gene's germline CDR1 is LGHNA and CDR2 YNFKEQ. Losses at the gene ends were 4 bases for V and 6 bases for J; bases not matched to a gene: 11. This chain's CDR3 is CASSLLSGSGSEQYF. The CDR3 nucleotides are TGTGCCAGCAGCCTCCTAAGCGGGAGTGGCAGCGAGCAGTACTTC.

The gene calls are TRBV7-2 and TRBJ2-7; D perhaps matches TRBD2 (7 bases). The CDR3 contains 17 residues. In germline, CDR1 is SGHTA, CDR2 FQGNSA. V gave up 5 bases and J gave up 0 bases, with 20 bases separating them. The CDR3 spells CASSPTGGGGSSYEQYF. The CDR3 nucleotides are TGTGCCAGCAGCCCGACGGGGGGAGGGGGGAGCTCCTACGAGCAGTACTTC.

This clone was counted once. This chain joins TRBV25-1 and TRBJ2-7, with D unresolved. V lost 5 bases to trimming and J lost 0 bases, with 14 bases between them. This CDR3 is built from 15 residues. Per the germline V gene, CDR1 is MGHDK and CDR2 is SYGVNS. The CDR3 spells CASSLSVRNSYEQYF. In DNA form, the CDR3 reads TGTGCCAGCAGTCTCTCGGTCCGAAACTCCTACGAGCAGTACTTC.

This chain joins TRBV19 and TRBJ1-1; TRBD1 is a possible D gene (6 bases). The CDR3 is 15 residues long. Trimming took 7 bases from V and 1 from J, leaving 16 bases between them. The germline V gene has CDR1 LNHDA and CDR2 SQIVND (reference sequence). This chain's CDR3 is CASTDGGAGNTEAFF. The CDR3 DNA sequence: TGTGCCAGTACCGACGGGGGGGCCGGGAACACTGAAGCTTTCTTT.

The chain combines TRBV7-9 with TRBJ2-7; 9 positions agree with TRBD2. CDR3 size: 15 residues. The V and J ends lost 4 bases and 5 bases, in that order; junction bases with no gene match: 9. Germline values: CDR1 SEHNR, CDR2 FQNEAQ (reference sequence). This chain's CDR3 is CASSSVTSGVDEQYF. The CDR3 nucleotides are TGTGCCAGCAGCTCCGTGACTAGCGGCGTCGACGAGCAGTACTTC.

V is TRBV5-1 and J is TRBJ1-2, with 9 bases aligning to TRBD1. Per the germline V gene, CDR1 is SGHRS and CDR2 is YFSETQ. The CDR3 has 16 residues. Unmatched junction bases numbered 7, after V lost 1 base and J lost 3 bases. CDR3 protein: CASSLRGQGGDYGYTF. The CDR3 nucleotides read TGCGCCAGCAGCTTGCGGGGACAGGGTGGGGACTATGGCTACACCTTC. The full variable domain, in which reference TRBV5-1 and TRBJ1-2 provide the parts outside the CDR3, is KAGVTQTPRYLIKTRGQQVTLSCSPISGHRSVSWYQQTPGQGLQFLFEYFSETQRNKGNFPGRFSGRQFSNSRSEMNVSTLELGDSALYLCASSLRGQGGDYGYTFGSGTRLTVV.

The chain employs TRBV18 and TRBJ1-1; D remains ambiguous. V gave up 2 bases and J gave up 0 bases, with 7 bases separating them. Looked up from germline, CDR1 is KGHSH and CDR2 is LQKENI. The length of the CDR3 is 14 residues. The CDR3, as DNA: TGTGCCAGCTCACCAGTCGACATGAACACTGAAGCTTTCTTT. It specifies CASSPVDMNTEAFF.

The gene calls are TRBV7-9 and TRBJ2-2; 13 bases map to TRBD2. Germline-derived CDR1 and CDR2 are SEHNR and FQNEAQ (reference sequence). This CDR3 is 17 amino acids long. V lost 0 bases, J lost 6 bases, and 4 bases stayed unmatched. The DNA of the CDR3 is TGTGCCAGCAGCTTAGCCGGACTAGCGGGAGCAGCCGGGGAGCTGTTTTTT. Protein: CASSLAGLAGAAGELFF.

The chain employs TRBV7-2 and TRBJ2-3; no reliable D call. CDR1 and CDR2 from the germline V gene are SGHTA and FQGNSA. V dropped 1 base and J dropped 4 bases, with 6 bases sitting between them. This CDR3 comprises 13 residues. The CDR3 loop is CASSLGGPDTQYF. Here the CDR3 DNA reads TGTGCCAGCAGCTTAGGAGGCCCAGATACGCAGTATTTT.

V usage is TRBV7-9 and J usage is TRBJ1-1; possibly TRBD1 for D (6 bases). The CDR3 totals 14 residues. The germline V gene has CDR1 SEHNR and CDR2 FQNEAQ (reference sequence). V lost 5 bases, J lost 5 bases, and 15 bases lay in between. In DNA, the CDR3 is TGTGCCAGCAGCGACCTCCCCAGGGGTACTGAAGCTTTCTTT. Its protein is CASSDLPRGTEAFF.

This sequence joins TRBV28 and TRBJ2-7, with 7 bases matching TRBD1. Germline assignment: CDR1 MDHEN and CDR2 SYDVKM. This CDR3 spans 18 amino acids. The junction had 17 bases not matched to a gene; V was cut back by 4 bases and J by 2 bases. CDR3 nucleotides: TGTGCCAGCAGTTCACCCCTCCCCCGGGGACAGTCAGCCTACGAGCAGTACTTC. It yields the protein CASSSPLPRGQSAYEQYF.

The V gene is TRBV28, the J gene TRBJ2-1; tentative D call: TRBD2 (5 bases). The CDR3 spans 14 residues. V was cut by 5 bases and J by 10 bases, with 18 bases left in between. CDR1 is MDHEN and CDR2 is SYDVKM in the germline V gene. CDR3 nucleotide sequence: TGTGCCAGCAGTACCCTAAGCGGTACCAGGGAGCAGTTCTTC. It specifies CASSTLSGTREQFF.

Here the CDR3 reads CASIYGGEAFF. In DNA form, the CDR3 reads TGTGCCAGCATCTACGGGGGGGAGGCTTTCTTT. The V and J genes are TRBV6-5 and TRBJ1-1, with D perhaps TRBD1 (5 bases). The CDR3 is 11 amino acids. Germline V CDR1 and CDR2: MNHEY, SVGAGI. The V end was cut by 7 bases, the J end by 11 bases, with 14 bases between.

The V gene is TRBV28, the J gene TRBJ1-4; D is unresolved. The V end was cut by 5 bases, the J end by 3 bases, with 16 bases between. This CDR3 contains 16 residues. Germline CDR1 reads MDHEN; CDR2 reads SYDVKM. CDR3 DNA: TGTGCCAGCAGTCTCTCTCTGAGGGAATCTAATGAAAAACTGTTTTTT. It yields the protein CASSLSLRESNEKLFF.

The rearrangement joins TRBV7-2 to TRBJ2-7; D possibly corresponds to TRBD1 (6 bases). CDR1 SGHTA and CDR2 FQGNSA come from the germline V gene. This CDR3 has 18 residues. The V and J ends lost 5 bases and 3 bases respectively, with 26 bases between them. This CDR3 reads CASSPPMGGTGRFYEQYF. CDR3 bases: TGTGCCAGCAGCCCTCCCATGGGCGGAACAGGGCGGTTCTACGAGCAGTACTTC.

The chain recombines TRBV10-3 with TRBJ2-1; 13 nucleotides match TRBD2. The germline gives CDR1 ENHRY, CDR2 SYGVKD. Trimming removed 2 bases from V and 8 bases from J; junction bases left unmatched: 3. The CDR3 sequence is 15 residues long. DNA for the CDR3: TGTGCCATCAGTGAGACTAGCGGGAGGGCCCATGAGCAGTTCTTC. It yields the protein CAISETSGRAHEQFF.

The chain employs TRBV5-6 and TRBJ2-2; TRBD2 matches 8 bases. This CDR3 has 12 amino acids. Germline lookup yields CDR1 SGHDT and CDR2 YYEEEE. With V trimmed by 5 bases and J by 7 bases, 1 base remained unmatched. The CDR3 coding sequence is TGTGCCAGCAGACGGGAGGGCGGGGAGCTGTTTTTT. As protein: CASRREGGELFF. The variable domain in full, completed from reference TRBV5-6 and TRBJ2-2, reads DAGVTQSPTHLIKTRGQQVTLRCSPKSGHDTVSWYQQALGQGPQFIFQYYEEEERQRGNFPDRFSGHQFPNYSSELNVNALLLGDSALYLCASRREGGELFFGEGSRLTVL.

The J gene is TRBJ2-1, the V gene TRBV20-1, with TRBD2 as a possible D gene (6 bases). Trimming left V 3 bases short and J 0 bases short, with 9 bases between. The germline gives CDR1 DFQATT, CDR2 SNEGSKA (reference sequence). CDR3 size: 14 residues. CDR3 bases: TGCAGTGCTAGTATAGCGGACTCCTACAATGAGCAGTTCTTC. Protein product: CSASIADSYNEQFF.